This passage covers 17 T cell receptor beta chains from one sample sequenced in a study of PD-1 blockade in classical Hodgkin lymphoma. The repertoire was sequenced with immunoSEQ multiplex PCR; TCRdb's copy has only in-frame clones and lacks some. This table holds 100,000 to 120,000 clones, approximately 89% found once. The time point here: cycle 4 day 1 (C4D1), after more than five weeks of nivolumab. Every patient was affected by relapse after autologous stem cell transplantation, while exposure to brentuximab vedotin was not uniform. The source was peripheral blood mononuclear cells (PBMCs), collected before the fourth cycle of nivolumab. The receptor source for this set is a human donor with classical Hodgkin lymphoma.

This sequence joins TRBV7-7 and TRBJ2-3; 9 bases fit TRBD2. The CDR3 contains 20 residues. J was trimmed by 0 bases and V by 1 base; bases with no gene match: 14. Looked up from germline, CDR1 is SSHAT and CDR2 is FNYEAQ (reference sequence). The CDR3 nucleotides are TGTGCCAGCAGCTTAGTGGTTGGCTGGACTAGCGCCGCTAGCACAGATACGCAGTATTTT. Translating gives CASSLVVGWTSAASTDTQYF.

The gene calls are TRBV28 and TRBJ1-1; perhaps TRBD1 as D (6 bases). The germline V gene has CDR1 MDHEN and CDR2 SYDVKM. Trimming stripped 7 bases from V and 3 bases from J, with 12 bases between. CDR3 length equals 13 residues. DNA for the CDR3: TGTGCCAGCACCCCGCAGGGGTACACTGAAGCTTTCTTT. Its translation: CASTPQGYTEAFF.

V is TRBV19 and J is TRBJ1-1; D not resolved. V was shortened by 4 bases and J by 0 bases, with 12 bases between the two germline ends. The CDR3 consists of 15 residues. Germline CDR1 is LNHDA and CDR2 is SQIVND (reference sequence). The CDR3 loop reads CASSTPGLMNTEAFF. The CDR3 DNA reads TGTGCCAGTAGTACGCCCGGACTAATGAACACTGAAGCTTTCTTT.

The chain links TRBV5-6 to TRBJ1-2; 10 positions agree with TRBD1. Germline V CDR1 and CDR2: SGHDT, YYEEEE. The CDR3 is 17 amino acids. V trimming: 4 bases; J trimming: 4 bases; junction bases outside the gene matches: 13. CDR3 sequence: CASSPWTGGKLFYGYTF. The CDR3 DNA follows: TGTGCCAGCAGCCCCTGGACAGGGGGTAAACTTTTCTATGGCTACACCTTC. The variable domain in full, completed from reference TRBV5-6 and TRBJ1-2, reads DAGVTQSPTHLIKTRGQQVTLRCSPKSGHDTVSWYQQALGQGPQFIFQYYEEEERQRGNFPDRFSGHQFPNYSSELNVNALLLGDSALYLCASSPWTGGKLFYGYTFGSGTRLTVV.

The gene calls are TRBV27 and TRBJ2-1; D is uncertain. Trimming shortened V by 2 bases and J by 5 bases, and 10 bases separated the two germline ends. The CDR3 runs to 14 residues. Germline V gives CDR1 MNHEY, CDR2 SMNVEV (reference sequence). The CDR3 coding sequence is TGTGCCAGCAGTTTAACATTAGTTAACAATGAGCAGTTCTTC. Encoded protein: CASSLTLVNNEQFF.

This chain connects TRBV2 to TRBJ1-4, with 8 bases that match TRBD1. The CDR3 spans 14 residues. Germline CDR1 and CDR2: SNHLY and FYNNEI. The trim removed 7 bases at V and 6 bases at J, leaving 7 bases unmatched. For the CDR3, the DNA is TGTGCCAGCAATTTGGACAGGGTGGATGAAAAACTGTTTTTT. Protein product: CASNLDRVDEKLFF.

The V call is TRBV5-5, the J call TRBJ1-1; TRBD1 might be the D (5 bases). The V gene's germline CDR1 is SGHKS and CDR2 YYEKEE (reference sequence). This CDR3 is built from 14 residues. With 3 bases removed from V and 2 bases from J, the gap between germline ends came to 11 bases. CDR3 DNA: TGTGCCAGCAGCTCAGGGTTCCCTAACACTGAAGCTTTCTTT. Translation: CASSSGFPNTEAFF.

The rearrangement uses TRBV19 and TRBJ2-1; 8 bases align to TRBD1. The CDR3 sequence is 14 residues long. Germline V gene lookup returns CDR1 LNHDA and CDR2 SQIVND (reference sequence). The trim removed 6 bases at V and 6 bases at J, leaving 7 bases unmatched. The CDR3 nucleotides are TGTGCCAGTAGGGCAGGGGGCTGGGGCAATGAGCAGTTCTTC. Translating gives CASRAGGWGNEQFF.

This clone has just a few counts. J is TRBJ2-3 and V is TRBV6-5; 10 bases are shared with TRBD2. The trim removed 5 bases at V and 3 bases at J, leaving 5 bases unmatched. CDR3 size: 15 residues. The germline V gene has CDR1 MNHEY and CDR2 SVGAGI. CDR3 amino acids: CASSRLAGGTDTQYF. The DNA of the CDR3 is TGTGCCAGCAGTAGACTAGCGGGTGGGACAGATACGCAGTATTTT.

This clone is a singleton in its sample. In nucleotides, the CDR3 is TGCGCCAGCAGCTTTGGGACAGGGAGGGCCTACGAGCAGTACTTC. It is translated as CASSFGTGRAYEQYF. This rearrangement joins TRBV5-1 to TRBJ2-7; 9 nucleotides match TRBD1. The V and J ends lost 2 bases and 2 bases, in that order; junction bases with no gene match: 5. The CDR3 spans 15 residues. CDR1 and CDR2 from the germline V gene are SGHRS and YFSETQ.

V is TRBV29-1 and J is TRBJ2-3; D might be TRBD1 (5 bases). The CDR3 covers 13 residues. Germline V gene lookup returns CDR1 SQVTM and CDR2 ANQGSEA. The V end was cut by 6 bases, the J end by 0 bases, with 10 bases between. CDR3 in DNA: TGCAGCGTCCTGGGGCTTAGCACAGATACGCAGTATTTT. Amino acids: CSVLGLSTDTQYF.

The genes are TRBV5-1 and TRBJ2-2, with a tentative D call TRBD2 (5 bases). CDR1 SGHRS and CDR2 YFSETQ come from the germline V gene. CDR3 length: 15 amino acids. V was shortened by 4 bases and J by 1 base, with 11 bases between the two germline ends. CDR3 nucleotides: TGCGCCAGCAGCCTGATTGGAGGGAACACCGGGGAGCTGTTTTTT. This gives the protein CASSLIGGNTGELFF.

V usage is TRBV19 and J usage is TRBJ2-2, with a possible D match to TRBD1 (5 bases). Germline CDR1 is LNHDA and CDR2 is SQIVND (reference sequence). V lost 4 bases and J lost 0, with 21 bases in between. The CDR3 extends over 19 amino acids. CDR3: CASSNFFGLSRANTGELFF. The CDR3 nucleotides are TGTGCCAGTAGTAATTTTTTTGGGTTAAGCAGGGCGAACACCGGGGAGCTGTTTTTT.

Points on this clone: The junction departs from germline at one end; a sequencing error may be responsible. The sample holds other DNA sequences that translate to the same CDR3. This chain links TRBV6-5 with TRBJ2-1; no clear D gene. Germline V lookup: CDR1 MNHEY, CDR2 SVGAGI. The CDR3 extends over 15 amino acids. In DNA form, the CDR3 reads TGTGCCAGCAGTTACCCCCAGGAGTGGTCAAATGAACAGTTCTTC. It encodes CASSYPQEWSNEQFF.

The chain links TRBV19 to TRBJ2-1, with D perhaps TRBD2 (6 bases). Per the germline V gene, CDR1 is LNHDA and CDR2 is SQIVND (reference sequence). This CDR3 region has 17 residues. The V gene lost 0 bases and the J gene lost 3 bases, with 15 bases spanning the gap. The CDR3 spells CASSIDRAGHIYNEQFF. The CDR3 nucleotides are TGTGCCAGTAGTATAGATCGGGCGGGGCATATCTACAATGAGCAGTTCTTC.

The chain uses TRBV18 and TRBJ2-5; 7 bases map to TRBD1. The germline CDR1 and CDR2 sequences are KGHSH and LQKENI. The CDR3 loop spans 15 amino acids. The trim removed 4 bases at V and 5 bases at J, leaving 10 bases unmatched. This chain's CDR3 is CASSQQIGGAETQYF. CDR3 in DNA: TGTGCCAGCTCACAACAAATAGGGGGCGCGGAGACCCAGTACTTC.

This clone appeared once. V and J are TRBV6-1 and TRBJ1-3; the D is unclear. The CDR3 has 14 amino acids. V lost 1 base and J 8 bases, leaving 12 bases between the germline ends. CDR1 and CDR2 from the germline V gene are MNHNS and SASEGT. The CDR3 nucleotides are TGTGCCAGCAGTGAAGGTTTGATTACCGACACCATATATTTT. Protein: CASSEGLITDTIYF.